This T cell receptor (beta chain) comes out of a study of CD4 T cells in relation to SARS-CoV-2 and coronaviruses. Study overall: TCR beta CDR3s were sequenced after roughly 10-day antigen culture of PBMCs. Overall study results and limits: Culture-expanded clones reflect memory recall rather than primary priming during culture.

Profiled with immunoSEQ multiplex PCR; TCRdb holds only in-frame clones, not every one. This sample has tens of thousands of clones, with about 80% found just once. Germline CDR1 and CDR2: SGHRS and YFSETQ. This CDR3 comprises 11 residues. Trimming left V 4 bases short and J 0 bases short, with 1 base between. Naive and memory CD4+ T cells were separated from cryopreserved PBMCs. Comments on this clone: What it binds is unknown.

Specimen: naive CD4+ T cells from PBMCs, cultured in vitro. The subset is: naive CD4+ T cells isolated by negative enrichment. The chain joins TRBV5-1 to TRBJ1-1; D remains ambiguous. The TCR sequence derives from an adult with COVID-19. The CDR3 DNA is TGCGCCAGCAGCCTGAACACTGAAGCTTTCTTT. Encoded protein: CASSLNTEAFF. Drawing the rest from reference TRBV5-1 and TRBJ1-1, the complete variable domain is KAGVTQTPRYLIKTRGQQVTLSCSPISGHRSVSWYQQTPGQGLQFLFEYFSETQRNKGNFPGRFSGRQFSNSRSEMNVSTLELGDSALYLCASSLNTEAFFGQGTRLTVV.